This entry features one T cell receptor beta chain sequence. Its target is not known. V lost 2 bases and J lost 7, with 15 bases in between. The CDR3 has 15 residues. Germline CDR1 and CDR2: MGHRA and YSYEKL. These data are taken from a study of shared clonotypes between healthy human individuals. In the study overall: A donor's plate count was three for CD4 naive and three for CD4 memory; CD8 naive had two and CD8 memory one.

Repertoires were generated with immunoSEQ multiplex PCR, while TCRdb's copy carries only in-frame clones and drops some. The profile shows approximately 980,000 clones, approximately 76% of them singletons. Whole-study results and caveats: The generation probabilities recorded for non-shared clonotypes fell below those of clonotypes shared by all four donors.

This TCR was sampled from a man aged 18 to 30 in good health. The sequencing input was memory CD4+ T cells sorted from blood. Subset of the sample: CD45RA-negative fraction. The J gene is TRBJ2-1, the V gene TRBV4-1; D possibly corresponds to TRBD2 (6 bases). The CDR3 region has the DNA TGCGCCAGCAGCCAACGTCTAGCGATGGGAAATGAGCAGTTCTTC. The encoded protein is CASSQRLAMGNEQFF.